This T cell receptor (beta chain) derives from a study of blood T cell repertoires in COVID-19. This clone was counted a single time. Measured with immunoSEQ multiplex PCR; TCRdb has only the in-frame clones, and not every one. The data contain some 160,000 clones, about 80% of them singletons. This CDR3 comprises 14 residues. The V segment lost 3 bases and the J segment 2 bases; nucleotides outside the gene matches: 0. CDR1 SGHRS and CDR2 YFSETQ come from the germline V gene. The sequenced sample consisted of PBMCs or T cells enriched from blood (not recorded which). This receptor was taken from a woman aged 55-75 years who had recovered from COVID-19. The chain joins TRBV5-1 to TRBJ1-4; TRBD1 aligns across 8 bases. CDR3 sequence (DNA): TGCGCCAGCAGCTGGGACAGGACTAATGAAAAACTGTTTTTT. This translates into CASSWDRTNEKLFF.